The 3 T cell receptor beta chains presented below share a single source sample, sequenced in a study of human T cells and chemical hapten exposure. The time point denotes: patch test 2, 6 weeks after DPC sensitization. Treatment given: therapeutic diphenylcyclopropenone sensitization with weekly scalp DPC. Using its own MiXCR run on the RACE reads, TCRdb lists one record per CDR3 protein. The top ten clones hold about 2.3% of a sample with some 89,000 distinct CDR3 sequences, roughly a tenth of them seen once. Here the sequenced sample was whole blood, taken in connection with sensitization to the hapten diphenylcyclopropenone (DPC). These receptors were obtained from a woman under 40 with alopecia areata. Some clones in this sample may be carry-over from other donors' samples.

This clonotype appeared a few times. The rearrangement joins TRBV28 to TRBJ2-7; D remains ambiguous. The CDR3 is made up of 13 amino acids. Germline CDR1 MDHEN, CDR2 SYDVKM. V was clipped by 2 bases and J by 3 bases, with 8 bases between them. The CDR3 DNA reads as TGTGCCAGCAGTTTAGTACAGTTCTACGAGCAGTACTTC. This codes for CASSLVQFYEQYF.

This clonotype was counted at least ten times. The rearrangement joins TRBV6-2 or TRBV6-3 to TRBJ1-2; 9 bases align to TRBD1. CDR3 length: 13 amino acids. Germline trimming cut 6 bases from V and 4 bases from J; bases unmatched to any gene: 3. Germline CDR1 is MNHEY and CDR2 is SVGEGT. In DNA form, the CDR3 reads TGTGCCAGCAGCTCACAGGGGGCCTATGGCTACACCTTC. Translated, it gives CASSSQGAYGYTF.

Worth noting for this clonotype: One base away lies a much larger clone, so this may be a sequencing read error. The chain is built from TRBV7-9 and TRBJ1-1; D is uncertain. Germline V gene sequence: CDR1 SEHNR, CDR2 FQNEAQ (reference sequence). Trimming removed 5 bases at V and 0 bases at J, with 7 bases between. The CDR3 spans 13 residues. The CDR3 region is CASSHLMNTEAFF. The DNA for the CDR3 is TGTGCCAGCAGCCATCTCATGAACACTGAAGCTTTCTTT.